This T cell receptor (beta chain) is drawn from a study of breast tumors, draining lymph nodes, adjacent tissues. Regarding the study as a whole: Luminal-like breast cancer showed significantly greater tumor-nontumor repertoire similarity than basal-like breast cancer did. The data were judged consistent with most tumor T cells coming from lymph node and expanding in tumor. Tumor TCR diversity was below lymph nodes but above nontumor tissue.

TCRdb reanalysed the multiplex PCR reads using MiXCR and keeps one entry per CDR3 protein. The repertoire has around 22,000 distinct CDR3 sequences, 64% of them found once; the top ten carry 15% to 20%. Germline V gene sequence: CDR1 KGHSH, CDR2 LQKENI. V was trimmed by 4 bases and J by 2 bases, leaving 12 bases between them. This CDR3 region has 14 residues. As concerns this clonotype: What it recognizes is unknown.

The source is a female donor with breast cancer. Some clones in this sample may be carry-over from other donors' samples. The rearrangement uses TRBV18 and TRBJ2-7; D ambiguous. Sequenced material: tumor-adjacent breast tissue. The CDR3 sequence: CASSQGPQTYEQYV. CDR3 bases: TGTGCCAGCTCACAAGGGCCCCAGACCTACGAGCAGTACGTC.